These 25 T cell receptor beta chains came from one sample sequenced in a study of T-cell reconstitution after alpha-beta-depleted transplantation in children. Library preparation (for TCRbeta) was performed with unique molecular identifiers. TCRdb recomputed calls from the PCR reads with MiXCR, one row per CDR3 protein. The sample has about 900,000 distinct CDR3 sequences; about 26% are singletons. The starting material was PBMCs, mostly from graft donor cells, obtained 360 days after TCRalphabeta/CD19-depleted stem cell transplant. All receptors come from a boy under two years old who had a stem cell transplant for SCID, so the T cells may come from the graft donor.

V gene TRBV9 combines with J gene TRBJ1-6, with D unresolved. The ends were cut back, 4 bases at V and 0 bases at J, with 5 bases in the middle. This CDR3 comprises 14 residues. CDR1 and CDR2 (germline): SGDLS, YYNGEE. The CDR3 here is CASSKSSYNSPLHF. The CDR3 DNA sequence: TGTGCCAGCAGCAAGAGCTCCTATAATTCACCCCTCCACTTT.

This sequence joins TRBV15 and TRBJ1-1; possibly TRBD1 for D (5 bases). The CDR3 is 14 residues long. V lost 4 bases and J 14 bases, leaving 23 bases between the germline ends. Per the germline V gene, CDR1 is LNHNV and CDR2 is YYDKDF (reference sequence). Written as DNA, the CDR3 is TGTGCCACCAGCATCAGGAGTTTGGGGGGTGGGAGCTTCTTT. Amino acid sequence: CATSIRSLGGGSFF.

Only a few counts were recorded for this clonotype. The V gene is TRBV9, the J gene TRBJ2-1, with 7 bases aligning to TRBD1. CDR3 size: 15 residues. The J segment lost 5 bases and the V segment lost 4 bases, leaving 9 bases of the junction unmatched. Germline V lookup: CDR1 SGDLS, CDR2 YYNGEE. CDR3 nucleotides: TGTGCCAGCAGCTTACAGGGGCAAAGAAACAATGAGCAGTTCTTC. Translated: CASSLQGQRNNEQFF.

The chain employs TRBV20-1 and TRBJ1-3; the D is unclear. V was shortened by 6 bases and J by 0 bases, with 9 bases between the two germline ends. Germline V lookup: CDR1 DFQATT, CDR2 SNEGSKA (reference sequence). The CDR3 sequence is 13 residues long. In DNA form, the CDR3 reads TGCAGTGCGAGTGAAAGCTCTGGAAACACCATATATTTT. It codes for CSASESSGNTIYF.

V gene TRBV20-1 combines with J gene TRBJ1-2, with 7 bases fitting TRBD1. V shed 6 bases, J shed 4 bases, and the junction held 11 bases outside the gene matches. The CDR3 has 14 residues. Germline V gives CDR1 DFQATT, CDR2 SNEGSKA (reference sequence). Here the CDR3 reads CSALLPGQTYGYTF. CDR3 sequence (DNA): TGCAGTGCACTCCTACCGGGACAGACCTATGGCTACACCTTC.

The V call is TRBV4-3, the J call TRBJ2-3, with 7 bases matching TRBD2. The CDR3 spans 18 residues. The V gene's germline CDR1 is LGHNA and CDR2 YSLEER. V shed 4 bases and J 0 bases; nucleotides not matched to a gene: 13. CDR3 sequence reads: CASSRSGTFTSSTDTQYF. The CDR3 DNA is TGCGCCAGCAGCCGAAGCGGGACTTTCACTTCTAGCACAGATACGCAGTATTTT.

This chain links TRBV25-1 with TRBJ2-1; TRBD1 might be the D (6 bases). This CDR3 has 14 amino acids. The V end was cut by 6 bases, the J end by 8 bases, with 17 bases between. The germline V gene has CDR1 MGHDK and CDR2 SYGVNS. The CDR3 sequence: CASSSRGYGDEQFF. Here the CDR3 DNA reads TGTGCCAGCAGCAGCAGGGGATATGGCGATGAGCAGTTCTTC. The whole variable domain, remainder taken from reference TRBV25-1 and TRBJ2-1, is EADIYQTPRYLVIGTGKKITLECSQTMGHDKMYWYQQDPGMELHLIHYSYGVNSTEKGDLSSESTVSRIRTEHFPLTLESARPSHTSQYLCASSSRGYGDEQFFGPGTRLTVL.

This clonotype was observed a single time. The chain uses TRBV7-8 and TRBJ2-1, with 8 bases fitting TRBD2. V shed 7 bases and J 5 bases; nucleotides not matched to a gene: 10. The CDR3 totals 15 residues. Germline V CDR1 and CDR2: SGHVS, FQNEAQ. The chain's CDR3 is CASTLFPGGHNEQFF. In DNA form, the CDR3 reads TGTGCCAGCACCCTCTTCCCGGGGGGGCACAATGAGCAGTTCTTC.

V gene TRBV20-1 combines with J gene TRBJ2-1; TRBD2 agrees at 9 bases. Germline-derived CDR1 and CDR2 are DFQATT and SNEGSKA (reference sequence). The CDR3 has 15 residues. The V and J ends lost 2 bases and 4 bases, in that order; junction bases with no gene match: 6. The CDR3 region is CSARRRAGGYNEQFF. The CDR3 DNA is TGCAGTGCTAGAAGGAGAGCGGGGGGATACAATGAGCAGTTCTTC.

This chain joins TRBV10-3 and TRBJ2-1; TRBD2 aligns across 8 bases. CDR3 length: 17 amino acids. V shed 2 bases and J 7 bases; nucleotides not matched to a gene: 13. CDR1 and CDR2 from the germline V gene are ENHRY and SYGVKD. The DNA for the CDR3 is TGTGCCATCAGTGAGACCCCGGTACTAGCGGAGGGGAATGAGCAGTTCTTC. Translating gives CAISETPVLAEGNEQFF.

V is TRBV29-1 and J is TRBJ2-5; a weak D match, TRBD1 (5 bases). The CDR3 has 15 residues. In germline, CDR1 is SQVTM, CDR2 ANQGSEA. This CDR3 reads CSSLRHLGVQETQYF. In DNA, the CDR3 is TGCAGTTCTCTGAGACACCTAGGGGTCCAAGAGACCCAGTACTTC. The variable domain in full, with the rest retrieved from reference TRBV29-1 and TRBJ2-5, is SAVISQKPSRDICQRGTSLTIQCQVDSQVTMMFWYRQQPGQSLTLIATANQGSEATYESGFVIDKFPISRPNLTFSTLTVSNMSPEDSSIYLCSSLRHLGVQETQYFGPGTRLLVL.

This clonotype was observed a few times. The chain recombines TRBV5-6 with TRBJ2-5, with D hard to call. CDR3 length equals 13 residues. CDR1 is SGHDT, CDR2 YYEEEE, per germline. V was shortened by 7 bases and J by 4 bases, with 14 bases between the two germline ends. The chain's CDR3 is CASRNTKPETQYF. CDR3 DNA: TGTGCCAGCCGAAACACTAAGCCAGAGACCCAGTACTTC.

The chain has TRBV4-1 and TRBJ2-3; 9 nucleotides align to TRBD2. The CDR3 contains 17 residues. V was clipped by 7 bases and J by 0 bases; unmatched bases: 11. Germline assignment: CDR1 MGHRA and CDR2 YSYEKL. The CDR3 DNA is TGCGCCAGCACCTCGTTTCGGCGGGGGGGAAGCACAGATACGCAGTATTTT. It is translated as CASTSFRRGGSTDTQYF.

The sample holds a few counts of this clonotype. V usage is TRBV6-1 and J usage is TRBJ1-6; 10 bases agree with TRBD1. The CDR3 has 15 amino acids. CDR1 MNHNS and CDR2 SASEGT come from the germline V gene. V dropped 6 bases and J dropped 10; count of bases not matched to a gene: 9. The CDR3 coding sequence is TGTGCCAGCAGCCCTACCCCGGACAGGGGGTCACCCCTCCACTTT. Translation: CASSPTPDRGSPLHF.

CDR3 bases: TGTGCTAGTGGTTTGAGGTCCGAGCAGTACTTC. It translates to CASGLRSEQYF. J is TRBJ2-7 and V is TRBV12-5; D remains ambiguous. The germline V gene encodes CDR1 LGHNT and CDR2 FRNRAP. The CDR3 loop spans 11 amino acids. Trimming removed 2 bases at V and 6 bases at J, with 5 bases between.

The chain recombines TRBV20-1 with TRBJ1-5; TRBD1 aligns across 7 bases. The CDR3 has 13 amino acids. Trimming cost V 7 bases and J 3 bases; bases outside gene matches: 6. Germline assignment: CDR1 DFQATT and CDR2 SNEGSKA (reference sequence). The DNA of the CDR3 is TGCAGTGTCGACAGGGAATACAATCAGCCCCAGCATTTT. Protein sequence: CSVDREYNQPQHF.

This clonotype has only a few counts. J is TRBJ2-7 and V is TRBV29-1, with D perhaps matching TRBD1 or TRBD2 (6 bases each). The V end was cut by 7 bases, the J end by 4 bases, with 17 bases between. The CDR3 has 13 amino acids. Germline-derived CDR1 and CDR2 are SQVTM and ANQGSEA. CDR3 protein: CSAGGPGDYEQYF. The CDR3 DNA follows: TGCAGCGCCGGGGGCCCCGGGGATTACGAGCAGTACTTC.

V is TRBV20-1 and J is TRBJ2-7, with D possibly TRBD1 on 5 matching bases. The CDR3 is made up of 12 amino acids. Germline-derived CDR1 and CDR2 are DFQATT and SNEGSKA (reference sequence). The V and J ends lost 1 base and 5 bases respectively, with 9 bases between them. CDR3 sequence: CSARAQVDEQYF. The CDR3 nucleotides read TGCAGTGCTAGAGCACAGGTAGACGAGCAGTACTTC.

The chain recombines TRBV4-1 with TRBJ2-7; D possibly corresponds to TRBD1 (7 bases). Germline CDR1 reads MGHRA; CDR2 reads YSYEKL. Trimming took 0 bases from V and 2 from J, leaving 14 bases between them. The CDR3 contains 16 residues. The CDR3 DNA is TGCGCCAGCAGCCAAGATCGTCAGGGGGGAACCTACGAGCAGTACTTC. Translating gives CASSQDRQGGTYEQYF.

This clonotype was seen once. V is TRBV6-2 or TRBV6-3 and J is TRBJ2-2; 13 positions match TRBD2. CDR1 is MNHEY, CDR2 SVGEGT, per germline. V dropped 8 bases and J dropped 3; count of bases not matched to a gene: 15. This CDR3 region has 19 residues. CDR3 residues: CASWESGTSGDLDTGELFF. The DNA of the CDR3 is TGTGCCAGCTGGGAATCCGGGACTAGCGGGGACCTGGACACCGGGGAGCTGTTTTTT.

V and J are TRBV5-1 and TRBJ2-7, with D maybe TRBD2 (6 bases). The CDR3 contains 11 residues. V shed 4 bases and J shed 5 bases, with 7 bases lying between them. Germline V gene sequence: CDR1 SGHRS, CDR2 YFSETQ. The CDR3 loop is CASSGGNEQYF. The DNA of the CDR3 is TGCGCCAGCAGCGGGGGGAACGAGCAGTACTTC.

This clonotype was seen only a few times. The chain joins TRBV5-6 to TRBJ2-7, with a weak D call TRBD1 (6 bases). From germline, CDR1 is SGHDT and CDR2 YYEEEE. V was clipped by 4 bases and J by 0 bases, with 11 bases between them. The CDR3 totals 14 residues. DNA for the CDR3: TGTGCCAGCAGCGCCCCGGACAGCTCCTACGAGCAGTACTTC. This encodes CASSAPDSSYEQYF.

This chain joins TRBV9 and TRBJ2-7; unclear D gene. The V and J ends lost 1 base and 7 bases respectively, with 12 bases between them. The CDR3 runs 13 residues. Germline lookup yields CDR1 SGDLS and CDR2 YYNGEE. CDR3 protein: CASSVNGLREQYF. In DNA form, the CDR3 reads TGTGCCAGCAGCGTAAATGGTTTGAGGGAGCAGTACTTC.

The genes are TRBV5-1 and TRBJ2-7, with a possible D match to TRBD1 (6 bases). The germline CDR1 and CDR2 sequences are SGHRS and YFSETQ. V lost 6 bases and J 3 bases, leaving 13 bases between the germline ends. The length of the CDR3 is 13 residues. CDR3 bases: TGCGCCAGCACCTACGGGACAAACTACGAGCAGTACTTC. This codes for CASTYGTNYEQYF.

The chain has TRBV27 and TRBJ2-7; 8 nucleotides match TRBD1. The CDR3 covers 17 residues. Germline loops: CDR1 MNHEY, CDR2 SMNVEV (reference sequence). Trimming cost V 6 bases and J 4 bases; bases outside gene matches: 17. CDR3 residues: CASSPDRVRAMRYEQYF. CDR3 nucleotide sequence: TGTGCCAGCAGCCCGGACAGGGTCCGGGCTATGAGGTACGAGCAGTACTTC.